This entry lists 7 T cell receptor beta chains sequenced from one sample in a study of identical twins' blood T cells. TCRdb reprocessed the 5' RACE reads via MiXCR and lists one record per CDR3 protein. Among a few hundred thousand distinct CDR3 sequences, about 28% were seen once, and the ten largest hold roughly 5.5%. Material: PBMCs. These receptors originate from a woman aged 18 to 49 in good health.

The sample holds a few counts of this clonotype. This chain uses TRBV20-1 with TRBJ2-7; 7 bases fit TRBD1. Germline values: CDR1 DFQATT, CDR2 SNEGSKA (reference sequence). J was trimmed by 1 base and V by 3 bases; bases with no gene match: 3. The CDR3 has 13 residues. In nucleotides, the CDR3 is TGCAGTGCTAGGATGGACAGGTCCTACGAGCAGTACTTC. Translated: CSARMDRSYEQYF.

The chain uses TRBV12-3 or TRBV12-4 and TRBJ2-1, with D tentatively TRBD2 (5 bases). Trimming pared 8 bases from V and 8 bases from J, leaving 16 bases between. CDR3 length: 13 residues. CDR3 nucleotide sequence: TGTGCCAGCGTCACTACGTCGCGGGATGAGCAGTTCTTC. It yields the protein CASVTTSRDEQFF.

The chain carries TRBV19 and TRBJ1-1, with 10 nucleotides matching TRBD1. CDR3 length: 14 residues. Per the germline V gene, CDR1 is LNHDA and CDR2 is SQIVND (reference sequence). V was pared by 7 bases and J by 7 bases, with 9 bases of the junction left unmatched. CDR3 amino acids: CASKGQGYGYEAFF. For the CDR3, the DNA is TGTGCCAGTAAGGGACAGGGGTACGGATATGAAGCTTTCTTT.

As regards this clonotype: An end of the junction does not agree with germline; a read error may underlie this. The genes are TRBV5-1 and TRBJ1-4; D remains unclear. The CDR3 has 14 amino acids. Germline V gene lookup returns CDR1 SGHRS and CDR2 YFSETQ. The CDR3 nucleotides read TGCGCCAGCAGCCCAACAGCAACTAATGAAAAACGGTTTTTT. Its protein is CASSPTATNEKRFF.

V and J are TRBV19 and TRBJ2-1; no reliable D call. The V end lost 5 bases, the J end lost 9 bases, and 14 bases lay between the germline ends. The CDR3 consists of 13 residues. CDR1 is LNHDA and CDR2 is SQIVND in the germline V gene (reference sequence). CDR3 in DNA: TGTGCCAGTAGTGAGAGGCAACAACCTGAGCAGTTCTTC. It encodes CASSERQQPEQFF.

This clonotype was seen ten or more times. The genes are TRBV15 and TRBJ2-7, with D perhaps TRBD2 (7 bases). With 0 bases removed from V and 7 bases from J, the gap between germline ends came to 16 bases. The CDR3 contains 15 residues. The germline V gene has CDR1 LNHNV and CDR2 YYDKDF (reference sequence). This CDR3 is CATSRDRGGGGEQYF. In nucleotides, the CDR3 is TGTGCCACCAGCAGAGATCGGGGAGGGGGTGGAGAGCAGTACTTC.

The V and J genes are TRBV15 and TRBJ2-7; tentative D call: TRBD2 (7 bases). There are 15 residues in the CDR3. The ends were cut back, 5 bases at V and 3 bases at J, with 17 bases in the middle. Germline V gene lookup returns CDR1 LNHNV and CDR2 YYDKDF (reference sequence). CDR3 DNA: TGTGCCACCAGCTCTCTAGGGGGGGGCCACTACGAGCAGTACTTC. It codes for CATSSLGGGHYEQYF. Full variable domain (missing parts from reference TRBV15 and TRBJ2-7): DAMVIQNPRYQVTQFGKPVTLSCSQTLNHNVMYWYQQKSSQAPKLLFHYYDKDFNNEADTPDNFQSRRPNTSFCFLDIRSPGLGDTAMYLCATSSLGGGHYEQYFGPGTRLTVT.